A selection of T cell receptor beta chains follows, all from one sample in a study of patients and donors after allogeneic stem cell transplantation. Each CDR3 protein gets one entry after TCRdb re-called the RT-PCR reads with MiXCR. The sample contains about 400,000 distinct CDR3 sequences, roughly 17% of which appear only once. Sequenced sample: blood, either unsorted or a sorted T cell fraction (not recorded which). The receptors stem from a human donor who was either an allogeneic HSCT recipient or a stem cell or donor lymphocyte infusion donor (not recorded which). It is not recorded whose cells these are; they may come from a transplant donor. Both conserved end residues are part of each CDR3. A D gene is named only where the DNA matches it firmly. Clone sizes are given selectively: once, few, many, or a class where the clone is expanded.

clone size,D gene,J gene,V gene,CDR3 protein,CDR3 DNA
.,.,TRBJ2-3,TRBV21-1,CASSKADTQYF,TGTGCCAGCAGCAAAGCAGATACGCAGTATTTT
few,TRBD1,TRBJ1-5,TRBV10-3,CAISRDRAIQPQHF,TGTGCCATCAGCCGGGACAGGGCTATTCAGCCCCAGCATTTT
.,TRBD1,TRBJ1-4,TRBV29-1,CSVDLTGGGEKLFF,TGCAGCGTTGACTTGACAGGGGGCGGCGAAAAACTGTTTTTT
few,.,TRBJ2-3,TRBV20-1,CSAGGETDTQYF,TGCAGTGCTGGGGGCGAGACAGATACGCAGTATTTT
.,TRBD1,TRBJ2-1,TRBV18,CASSPDRGGIEQFF,TGTGCCAGCTCACCGGACAGGGGTGGCATTGAGCAGTTCTTC
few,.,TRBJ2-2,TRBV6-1,CASSLLDNRRTGELFF,TGTGCCAGCAGTCTACTAGACAATCGAAGGACCGGGGAGCTGTTTTTT
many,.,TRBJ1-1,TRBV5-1,CASSLVGTGFYTEAFF,TGCGCCAGCAGCTTGGTGGGTACAGGTTTTTACACTGAAGCTTTCTTT
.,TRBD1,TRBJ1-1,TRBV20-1,CSLLQLRTGGYTEAFF,TGCAGTCTACTTCAACTAAGGACAGGGGGGTACACTGAAGCTTTCTTT
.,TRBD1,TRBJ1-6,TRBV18,CASSPNSGQHSPLHF,TGTGCCAGCTCACCAAATTCGGGACAGCATTCACCCCTCCACTTT
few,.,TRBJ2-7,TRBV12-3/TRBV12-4,CASSLIVGHEQYF,TGTGCCAGCAGTTTAATTGTTGGCCACGAGCAGTACTTC
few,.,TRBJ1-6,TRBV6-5,CASSYDGPGIFPLHF,TGTGCCAGCAGTTATGACGGGCCGGGTATTTTCCCCCTCCACTTT
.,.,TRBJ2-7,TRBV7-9,CASSRETRSEQYF,TGTGCCAGCAGCCGCGAAACTAGATCCGAGCAGTACTTC
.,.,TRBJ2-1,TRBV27,CASSPRVGDNEQFF,TGTGCCAGCAGTCCCCGGGTCGGCGACAATGAGCAGTTCTTC
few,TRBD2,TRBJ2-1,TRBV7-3,CASSRGLAVYNEQFF,TGTGCCAGCAGCCGCGGACTAGCGGTCTACAATGAGCAGTTCTTC